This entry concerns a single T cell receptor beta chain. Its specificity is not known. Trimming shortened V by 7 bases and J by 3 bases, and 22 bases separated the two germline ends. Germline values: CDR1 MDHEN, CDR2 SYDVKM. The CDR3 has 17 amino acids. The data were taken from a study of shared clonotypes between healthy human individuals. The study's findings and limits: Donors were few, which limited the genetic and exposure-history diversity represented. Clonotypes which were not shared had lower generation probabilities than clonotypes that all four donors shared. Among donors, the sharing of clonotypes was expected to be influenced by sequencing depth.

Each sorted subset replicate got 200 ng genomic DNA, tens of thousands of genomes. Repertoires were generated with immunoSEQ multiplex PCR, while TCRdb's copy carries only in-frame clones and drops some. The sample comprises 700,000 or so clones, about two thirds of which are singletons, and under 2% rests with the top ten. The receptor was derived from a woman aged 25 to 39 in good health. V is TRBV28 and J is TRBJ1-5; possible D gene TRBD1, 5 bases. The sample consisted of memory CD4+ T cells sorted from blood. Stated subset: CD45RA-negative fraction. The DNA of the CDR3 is TGTGCCAGCACCCCCCCCCGTGCCGACAGATACAATCAGCCCCAGCATTTT. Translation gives CASTPPRADRYNQPQHF.